Each of the 27 T cell receptor beta chains below was sequenced from the same sample in a study of blood T cell repertoires in COVID-19. The protocol was immunoSEQ multiplex PCR, while the TCRdb copy is restricted to in-frame clones and leaves out a portion. The table has 350,000 to 450,000 clones, about 89% seen once. Sequenced material: PBMCs or T cells enriched from blood (not recorded which). The source is a woman in her thirties or forties who had been exposed to COVID-19.

V usage is TRBV3-1 (or the pseudogene TRBV3-2) and J usage is TRBJ1-2; possible D gene TRBD1, 6 bases. Germline CDR1 is LGHDT and CDR2 is YNNKEL (reference sequence). V was cut by 2 bases and J by 4 bases, with 14 bases left in between. CDR3 size: 15 residues. CDR3 sequence reads: CASSQTDRSSYGYTF. The CDR3 bases are TGTGCCAGCAGCCAAACGGACAGATCCTCCTATGGCTACACCTTC.

This chain uses TRBV10-1 with TRBJ2-3; TRBD1 matches 10 bases. Losses at the gene ends were 3 bases for V and 0 bases for J; bases not matched to a gene: 6. This CDR3 is 17 amino acids long. Germline V gives CDR1 WNHNN, CDR2 SYGVQD (reference sequence). The CDR3: CASSDFGQGGSTDTQYF. As DNA, the CDR3 is TGCGCCAGCAGTGATTTCGGACAGGGGGGGAGCACAGATACGCAGTATTTT.

The chain links TRBV20-1 to TRBJ2-1, with TRBD2 as a possible D gene (5 bases). V lost 6 bases and J 8 bases, leaving 11 bases between the germline ends. CDR1 is DFQATT, CDR2 SNEGSKA, per germline (reference sequence). The CDR3 is 11 amino acids. CDR3: CSAQDWDEQFF. Written as DNA, the CDR3 is TGCAGTGCGCAGGACTGGGATGAGCAGTTCTTC.

The chain combines TRBV3-1 (or the pseudogene TRBV3-2) with TRBJ1-1; D perhaps matches TRBD1 (5 bases). The CDR3 loop spans 13 amino acids. Germline CDR1 is LGHDT and CDR2 is YNNKEL (reference sequence). The germline V and J ends were trimmed by 0 bases and 10 bases, with 12 bases remaining between them. CDR3 residues: CASSQDWAGPAFF. The CDR3 coding sequence is TGTGCCAGCAGCCAAGATTGGGCAGGGCCAGCTTTCTTT.

This clone occurred once. V is TRBV19 and J is TRBJ1-1; the D gene is possibly TRBD1 (5 bases). Deletions cut 6 bases from V and 1 base from J, with 12 bases between. Germline loops: CDR1 LNHDA, CDR2 SQIVND (reference sequence). The CDR3 is made up of 14 amino acids. Here the CDR3 DNA reads TGTGCCAGTAGGCAGGGTCAGGGGAACACTGAAGCTTTCTTT. It is translated as CASRQGQGNTEAFF.

CDR3 DNA sequence: TGTGCCAGCAGTCGGACTAGCGGGGGGGTAATTCCGGACACCGGGGAGCTGTTTTTT. This translates into CASSRTSGGVIPDTGELFF. The rearrangement links TRBV2 to TRBJ2-2; 15 nucleotides match TRBD2. Germline trimming cut 5 bases from V and 3 bases from J; bases unmatched to any gene: 10. Per germline, CDR1 SNHLY and CDR2 FYNNEI. The CDR3 runs 19 residues.

The rearrangement joins TRBV2 to TRBJ2-7; the D gene is possibly TRBD1 (6 bases). V was trimmed by 2 bases and J by 2 bases, leaving 13 bases between them. CDR1 and CDR2 (germline): SNHLY, FYNNEI. The CDR3 contains 15 residues. The CDR3 region is CASSERRQVPYEQYF. In DNA form, the CDR3 reads TGTGCCAGCAGTGAAAGGAGACAGGTTCCCTACGAGCAGTACTTC.

The rearrangement joins TRBV18 to TRBJ2-2, with TRBD2 matching 10 bases. This CDR3 is 16 amino acids long. The J segment lost 5 bases and the V segment lost 0 bases, leaving 3 bases of the junction unmatched. Germline CDR1 is KGHSH and CDR2 is LQKENI. CDR3 region: CASSPPGLAETGELFF. CDR3 in DNA: TGTGCCAGCTCACCACCAGGACTAGCGGAAACCGGGGAGCTGTTTTTT.

The V gene is TRBV11-3, the J gene TRBJ2-2; 10 positions agree with TRBD1. The CDR3 length is 14 residues. Trimming cost V 5 bases and J 7 bases; bases outside gene matches: 4. Germline CDR1 and CDR2: SGHNT and YENEEA. The CDR3 here is CASSPGQGGGELFF. CDR3 sequence (DNA): TGTGCCAGCAGCCCTGGACAGGGGGGCGGGGAGCTGTTTTTT.

This clone has just one count. The chain combines TRBV6-5 with TRBJ2-6; TRBD1 might be the D (5 bases). The CDR3 is 16 residues long. Germline CDR1 is MNHEY and CDR2 is SVGAGI. Trimming stripped 1 base from V and 4 bases from J, with 11 bases between. CDR3 DNA sequence: TGTGCCAGCAGTTACTGGCAGGGTACGGGGGCCAACGTCCTGACTTTC. It translates to CASSYWQGTGANVLTF.

This chain connects TRBV11-2 to TRBJ1-1, with TRBD1 as a possible D gene (5 bases). V gave up 5 bases and J gave up 11 bases, with 21 bases separating them. CDR3 length: 14 amino acids. Germline CDR1 reads SGHAT; CDR2 reads FQNNGV. As DNA, the CDR3 is TGTGCCAGCAGCCATCGGGGGGGGTACCTTGAGGCTTTCTTT. This gives the protein CASSHRGGYLEAFF.

The chain is built from TRBV18 and TRBJ1-4; D may be TRBD1 (5 bases). The germline CDR1 and CDR2 sequences are KGHSH and LQKENI. The CDR3 contains 15 residues. V gave up 3 bases and J gave up 6 bases, with 14 bases separating them. The CDR3 loop is CASSPQGGVYEKLFF. CDR3 nucleotide sequence: TGTGCCAGCTCACCTCAGGGAGGGGTATATGAAAAACTGTTTTTT.

This clone was detected only once. The gene calls are TRBV3-1 (or the pseudogene TRBV3-2) and TRBJ1-2; no reliable D call. Germline V lookup: CDR1 LGHDT, CDR2 YNNKEL (reference sequence). This CDR3 has 15 amino acids. The ends were cut back, 0 bases at V and 7 bases at J, with 15 bases in the middle. The CDR3: CASSQDGGRVSGYTF. The CDR3 DNA sequence: TGTGCCAGCAGCCAAGATGGCGGGAGGGTGAGTGGCTACACCTTC.

The genes are TRBV3-1 (or the pseudogene TRBV3-2) and TRBJ1-1; TRBD1 might be the D (5 bases). CDR1 is LGHDT, CDR2 YNNKEL, per germline (reference sequence). V gave up 2 bases and J gave up 5 bases, with 9 bases separating them. This CDR3 has 13 residues. The CDR3 coding sequence is TGTGCCAGCAGCCAAATCCGGGGGACTGAAGCTTTCTTT. Translation: CASSQIRGTEAFF.

The rearrangement uses TRBV6-6 and TRBJ1-2, with TRBD1 matching 7 bases. Germline V lookup: CDR1 MNHNY, CDR2 SVGAGI (reference sequence). The CDR3 length is 15 residues. V trimming: 4 bases; J trimming: 4 bases; junction bases outside the gene matches: 9. CDR3 protein: CASSSARDSLYGYTF. The CDR3 nucleotides read TGTGCCAGCAGTTCCGCCCGGGACAGCCTCTATGGCTACACCTTC.

There are a few counts of this clone. The chain uses TRBV27 and TRBJ2-7; the D gene is possibly TRBD1 (6 bases). The V gene's germline CDR1 is MNHEY and CDR2 SMNVEV (reference sequence). V shed 5 bases and J shed 0 bases, with 11 bases lying between them. This CDR3 comprises 14 residues. Here the CDR3 reads CASSHGTLSYEQYF. CDR3 bases: TGTGCCAGCAGTCACGGGACACTCTCCTACGAGCAGTACTTC.

V usage is TRBV29-1 and J usage is TRBJ2-7; D call uncertain. The CDR3 length is 14 residues. Trimming took 0 bases from V and 2 from J, leaving 11 bases between them. The V gene's germline CDR1 is SQVTM and CDR2 ANQGSEA. The CDR3 region has the DNA TGCAGCGTTGAAGACGTTGACAAAACCTACGAGCAGTACTTC. Protein product: CSVEDVDKTYEQYF.

This chain joins TRBV18 and TRBJ2-6, with D maybe TRBD1 (5 bases). Germline CDR1 is KGHSH and CDR2 is LQKENI. CDR3 size: 16 residues. With 5 bases removed from V and 2 bases from J, the gap between germline ends came to 13 bases. This CDR3 reads CASSNQGNAGANVLTF. Here the CDR3 DNA reads TGTGCCAGCTCAAACCAGGGTAACGCTGGGGCCAACGTCCTGACTTTC.

This sequence joins TRBV5-1 and TRBJ1-1; D call uncertain. The germline gives CDR1 SGHRS, CDR2 YFSETQ. V lost 5 bases and J 4 bases, leaving 18 bases between the germline ends. CDR3 length equals 15 residues. CDR3 in DNA: TGCGCCAGCAGGTTGAGAGACCGCGGATCCACTGAAGCTTTCTTT. Amino acids: CASRLRDRGSTEAFF.

The chain uses TRBV3-1 (or the pseudogene TRBV3-2) and TRBJ1-2; 7 bases match TRBD1. CDR1 is LGHDT and CDR2 is YNNKEL in the germline V gene (reference sequence). The J segment lost 1 base and the V segment lost 3 bases, leaving 8 bases of the junction unmatched. The CDR3 runs to 16 residues. CDR3 bases: TGTGCCAGCAGCCACCTCGCAGGGGGATTTAACTATGGCTACACCTTC. Amino acids: CASSHLAGGFNYGYTF.

The chain joins TRBV12-5 to TRBJ2-7; TRBD1 might be the D (5 bases). The CDR3 is 14 amino acids. Trimming cost V 6 bases and J 2 bases, with 14 bases left between them. CDR1 and CDR2 from the germline V gene are LGHNT and FRNRAP. The CDR3 is CASGRQGSTYEQYF. The CDR3 DNA is TGTGCTAGTGGCCGTCAGGGCTCTACCTACGAGCAGTACTTC.

The DNA of the CDR3 is TGTGCCAGCAGCTCAGTAGCAGGGGGAGGCACAGATACGCAGTATTTT. Encoded protein: CASSSVAGGGTDTQYF. The V and J genes are TRBV11-3 and TRBJ2-3; TRBD1 matches 7 bases. CDR3 size: 16 residues. Trimming at V came to 4 bases and at J to 1 base, leaving 8 bases not matched to a gene. In germline, CDR1 is SGHNT, CDR2 YENEEA.

V gene TRBV11-2 combines with J gene TRBJ2-7, with 11 bases fitting TRBD2. V gave up 5 bases and J gave up 4 bases; unmatched junction bases: 7. This CDR3 comprises 15 residues. Germline CDR1 is SGHAT and CDR2 is FQNNGV. The CDR3 protein is CASSARLAGWYEQYF. The CDR3 bases are TGTGCCAGCAGCGCGAGACTAGCGGGGTGGTACGAGCAGTACTTC. The full variable domain, completed using reference TRBV11-2 and TRBJ2-7, is EAGVAQSPRYKIIEKRQSVAFWCNPISGHATLYWYQQILGQGPKLLIQFQNNGVVDDSQLPKDRFSAERLKGVDSTLKIQPAKLEDSAVYLCASSARLAGWYEQYFGPGTRLTVT.

The chain is built from TRBV7-3 and TRBJ2-2, with D unresolved. The CDR3 sequence is 12 residues long. Germline CDR1 reads SGHTA; CDR2 reads FQGTGA. The V and J ends lost 5 bases and 6 bases respectively, with 7 bases between them. CDR3 sequence reads: CASSPVAGELFF. The DNA of the CDR3 is TGTGCCAGCAGCCCCGTAGCCGGGGAGCTGTTTTTT. Full variable domain (outside the CDR3, taken from reference TRBV7-3 and TRBJ2-2): GAGVSQTPSNKVTEKGKYVELRCDPISGHTALYWYRQSLGQGPEFLIYFQGTGAADDSGLPNDRFFAVRPEGSVSTLKIQRTERGDSAVYLCASSPVAGELFFGEGSRLTVL.

The chain is built from TRBV19 and TRBJ1-1; D is perhaps TRBD1 (5 bases). Germline V lookup: CDR1 LNHDA, CDR2 SQIVND (reference sequence). This CDR3 has 13 amino acids. The V and J ends lost 8 bases and 5 bases respectively, with 15 bases between them. CDR3 sequence (DNA): TGTGCCAGTGGCCAGGGCGGGATAACTGAAGCTTTCTTT. It translates to CASGQGGITEAFF.

V and J are TRBV7-2 and TRBJ1-4; D call uncertain. Trimming cost V 5 bases and J 13 bases, with 20 bases left between them. Germline CDR1 and CDR2: SGHTA and FQGNSA. The CDR3 extends over 14 amino acids. CDR3 sequence: CASSPVAAADGLFF. The CDR3 DNA follows: TGTGCCAGCAGCCCCGTGGCGGCGGCGGATGGACTGTTTTTT.

This chain connects TRBV6-4 to TRBJ2-1; 8 nucleotides line up with TRBD2. Germline V lookup: CDR1 MRHNA, CDR2 SNTAGT. Trimming removed 2 bases from V and 0 bases from J; junction bases left unmatched: 3. CDR3 length equals 16 residues. CDR3 loop: CASSDDGGASYNEQFF. The CDR3 DNA follows: TGTGCCAGCAGTGACGACGGGGGGGCCTCCTACAATGAGCAGTTCTTC.